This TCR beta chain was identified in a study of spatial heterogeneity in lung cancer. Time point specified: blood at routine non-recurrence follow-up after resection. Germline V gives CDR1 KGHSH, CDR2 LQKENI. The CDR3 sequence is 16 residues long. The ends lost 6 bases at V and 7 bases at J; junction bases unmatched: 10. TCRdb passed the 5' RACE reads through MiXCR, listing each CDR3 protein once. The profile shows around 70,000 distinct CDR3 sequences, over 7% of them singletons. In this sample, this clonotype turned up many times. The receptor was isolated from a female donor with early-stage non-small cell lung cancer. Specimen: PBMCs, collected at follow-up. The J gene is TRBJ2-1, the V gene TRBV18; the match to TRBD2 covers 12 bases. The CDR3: CASSHSLAGGRNEQFF. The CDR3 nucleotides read TGTGCCAGCTCGCACTCCCTAGCGGGAGGGCGGAATGAGCAGTTCTTC.